This TCR beta chain was obtained from a study of identical twins. Findings of the study overall: In beta out-of-frame sequences, the excess sharing between twins was weaker.

This CDR3 has 15 amino acids. Germline CDR1 reads LGHDT; CDR2 reads YNNKEL (reference sequence). V was clipped by 3 bases and J by 4 bases, with 14 bases between them. Template switching added a universal primer binding site, and final cDNA carried unique molecular identifiers. TCRdb fed the 5' RACE reads into MiXCR, producing one record per CDR3 protein. Among nearly 650,000 distinct CDR3 sequences, just over 7% were seen once, and the ten largest hold roughly 1.6%. The sample holds a few counts of this clonotype. Its matching antigen is unknown. The same sample was also used in a study of yellow fever vaccine responses in identical twins.

The gene calls are TRBV3-1 and TRBJ2-3; weak D call: TRBD2 (5 bases). Sequenced material: PBMCs. This clonotype was sampled from a woman between 18 and 29 years old in good health. The CDR3 DNA reads as TGTGCCAGCAGCCAGAGACTAACGCACGCAGATACGCAGTATTTT. Protein sequence: CASSQRLTHADTQYF.